This TCR beta chain is from a study of technical replicates of blood from several donors. Germline CDR1 and CDR2: SGHRS and YFSETQ. Trimming left V 2 bases short and J 4 bases short, with 15 bases between. This CDR3 is 15 amino acids long. Profiled with immunoSEQ multiplex PCR; TCRdb holds only in-frame clones, not every one. There are 40,000 to 60,000 clones in the sample; 92% occur only once, and around 3.6% lies in the top ten. V gene TRBV5-1 combines with J gene TRBJ2-5, with D possibly TRBD1 on 5 matching bases. The sequencing input was PBMCs. The source is a human donor in good health. Some clones in this sample may be carry-over from other donors' samples. The CDR3 loop is CASSFMQGDIETQYF. The CDR3 nucleotides read TGCGCCAGCAGCTTTATGCAGGGTGACATAGAGACCCAGTACTTC.